This T cell receptor (beta chain) was observed in a study of brain metastases from non-small cell lung cancer. Study-level findings and limits: Paired brain metastases and primary tumors largely shared TCR repertoires.

Sequenced by immunoSEQ multiplex PCR; TCRdb stores in-frame clones only, minus some. The sample has 3,000 to 4,000 clones, around 81% seen once. Regarding this clone: As yet, its antigen is unknown.

V gave up 7 bases and J gave up 7 bases, with 14 bases separating them. CDR3 length: 13 amino acids. Germline loops: CDR1 MNHEY, CDR2 SMNVEV (reference sequence). This receptor was obtained from a donor aged 40 or over with non-small cell lung cancer. The sequenced sample consisted of tissue from a brain metastasis. The J gene is TRBJ2-1, the V gene TRBV27, with D possibly matching TRBD1 (6 bases). As DNA, the CDR3 is TGTGCCAGCACCACAGGGTTCGGGAATGAGCAGTTCTTC. It codes for CASTTGFGNEQFF.